Listed here are 4 T cell receptor beta chains from one sample, sequenced in a study of blood T cell repertoires in COVID-19. Sequenced by immunoSEQ multiplex PCR; TCRdb stores in-frame clones only, minus some. The table lists 250,000 to 350,000 clones, less than 90% of them singletons. The sample consisted of peripheral blood. These receptors originate from a woman aged 70-85 years with COVID-19, enrolled during active disease.

The V and J genes are TRBV5-6 and TRBJ2-7; 8 bases line up with TRBD1. The CDR3 is made up of 15 amino acids. The V and J ends lost 0 bases and 3 bases, in that order; junction bases with no gene match: 5. Germline values: CDR1 SGHDT, CDR2 YYEEEE. Written as DNA, the CDR3 is TGTGCCAGCAGCTTGGCACCCGACAGGGGCTACGAGCAGTACTTC. Translated: CASSLAPDRGYEQYF.

The chain combines TRBV10-3 with TRBJ2-7; 8 nucleotides agree with TRBD1. Germline loops: CDR1 ENHRY, CDR2 SYGVKD. CDR3 length: 15 residues. V was clipped by 1 base and J by 7 bases; unmatched bases: 9. The CDR3 is CAISEWDRSLWEQYF. DNA for the CDR3: TGTGCCATCAGTGAGTGGGACAGGTCCTTGTGGGAGCAGTACTTC.

The chain has TRBV29-1 and TRBJ2-7; tentative D call: TRBD2 (6 bases). Germline CDR1 reads SQVTM; CDR2 reads ANQGSEA. Trimming removed 4 bases at V and 2 bases at J, with 12 bases between. The CDR3 is made up of 13 amino acids. CDR3: CSVVGGNTYEQYF. CDR3 coding DNA: TGCAGCGTTGTCGGAGGGAATACCTACGAGCAGTACTTC.

The rearrangement links TRBV5-4 to TRBJ1-6; D is uncertain. The CDR3 covers 18 residues. In germline, CDR1 is SGHNT, CDR2 YYREEE (reference sequence). The V and J ends lost 4 bases and 0 bases respectively, with 17 bases between them. CDR3 sequence (DNA): TGTGCCAGCAGCGCGGGTGCGGCAGGCCTCTCCTATAATTCACCCCTCCACTTT. Amino acid sequence: CASSAGAAGLSYNSPLHF.